This is a list of T cell receptor beta chains from one sample in a study of T cells in Graves' hyperthyroidism and ophthalmopathy. MiXCR, applied by TCRdb to the multiplex PCR reads, yields one record per CDR3 protein. The sample gives hundreds of thousands of distinct CDR3 sequences, more than 12% of which show up once; around 13% is in the top ten. Material for sequencing was blood. All receptors come from a woman aged 45-65 years with Graves' ophthalmopathy. Both conserved end residues are part of each CDR3. The order of the fields is D gene, V gene, clone size, J gene, CDR3 protein, CDR3 DNA. A D gene is named only where the DNA matches it firmly. Size tells how often a clone was seen (once, few, many) or the class of an expanded clone, and some rows leave it out.

d_call: NA
v_call: TRBV7-2
clone_size: NA
j_call: TRBJ2-2
cdr3_aa: CASSLKPPGHTNTGELFF
cdr3_nt: TGTGCCAGCAGCTTAAAACCCCCGGGACACACGAACACCGGGGAGCTGTTTTTT

d_call: TRBD2
v_call: TRBV6-1
clone_size: NA
j_call: TRBJ2-2
cdr3_aa: CASNPQRGELTGELFF
cdr3_nt: TGTGCCAGTAACCCACAGCGGGGAGAACTTACCGGGGAGCTGTTTTTT

d_call: TRBD1
v_call: TRBV6-1
clone_size: NA
j_call: TRBJ1-2
cdr3_aa: CASSEGTGRGYTF
cdr3_nt: TGTGCCAGCAGTGAAGGGACAGGGCGTGGCTACACCTTC

d_call: NA
v_call: TRBV19
clone_size: NA
j_call: TRBJ1-5
cdr3_aa: CASSPRTERNQPQHF
cdr3_nt: TGTGCCAGTAGTCCCCGGACAGAGCGCAATCAGCCCCAGCATTTT

d_call: NA
v_call: TRBV28
clone_size: many
j_call: TRBJ1-1
cdr3_aa: CASSWGIQEAFF
cdr3_nt: TGTGCCAGCAGTTGGGGGATACAAGAAGCTTTCTTT

d_call: TRBD1
v_call: TRBV5-1
clone_size: many
j_call: TRBJ1-3
cdr3_aa: CASSLGGQDSGNTIYF
cdr3_nt: TGCGCCAGCAGCTTGGGGGGACAGGACTCTGGAAACACCATATATTTT

d_call: TRBD1
v_call: TRBV28
clone_size: few
j_call: TRBJ2-1
cdr3_aa: CASSVYPGTGGLNEQFF
cdr3_nt: TGTGCCAGCAGTGTTTATCCCGGGACAGGGGGCTTAAATGAGCAGTTCTTC

d_call: NA
v_call: TRBV18
clone_size: many
j_call: TRBJ1-6
cdr3_aa: CASSPETGHNSPLHF
cdr3_nt: TGTGCCAGCTCACCTGAGACAGGTCATAATTCACCCCTCCACTTT

d_call: TRBD2
v_call: TRBV18
clone_size: NA
j_call: TRBJ2-1
cdr3_aa: CASSPLTGLAGVLNEQFF
cdr3_nt: TGTGCCAGCTCACCCCTAACCGGACTAGCGGGAGTTTTAAATGAGCAGTTCTTC

d_call: NA
v_call: TRBV11-2
clone_size: many
j_call: TRBJ2-3
cdr3_aa: CASSLESTDTQYF
cdr3_nt: TGTGCCAGCAGCTTAGAAAGCACAGATACGCAGTATTTT